A selection of T cell receptor beta chains follows, all from one sample in a study of molecular identifiers for immune sequencing clone quantification. One entry per CDR3 protein, called by TCRdb with MiXCR from the PCR reads. There are hundreds of thousands of distinct CDR3 sequences in the sample; approximately 24% occur only once, and about 0.84% lies in the top ten. Sequencing was carried out using naive CD8+ T cells from blood, with Jurkat cell RNA spiked in. The receptor source for this set is a human donor in good health. Some libraries in this study had Jurkat cell RNA spiked in. Each CDR3 is given with its conserved first and last residue. The order of the fields is clone size, V gene, J gene, D gene, CDR3 protein, CDR3 DNA. A D gene is named only where the DNA matches it firmly. Rows may omit the clone size; those that give it use once, few, many or a size class.

abundance: many
v_gene: TRBV6-6
j_gene: TRBJ2-1
d_gene: TRBD1
CDR3aa: CASSPTGIRNEQFF
CDR3nt: TGTGCCAGCAGCCCGACAGGGATAAGAAATGAGCAGTTCTTC

abundance: few
v_gene: TRBV6-5
j_gene: TRBJ2-1
d_gene: TRBD2
CDR3aa: CASSYRAGGPNNEQFF
CDR3nt: TGTGCCAGCAGTTACCGGGCGGGGGGGCCCAACAATGAGCAGTTCTTC

abundance: -
v_gene: TRBV4-2
j_gene: TRBJ1-2
d_gene: TRBD1
CDR3aa: CASSPGQGALYGHTF
CDR3nt: TGTGCCAGCAGCCCCGGACAGGGGGCTCTGTATGGCCACACCTTC

abundance: -
v_gene: TRBV7-6
j_gene: TRBJ1-6
d_gene: -
CDR3aa: CASSLERGSLPLHF
CDR3nt: TGTGCCAGCAGCTTGGAACGGGGCAGTTTGCCCCTCCACTTT

abundance: -
v_gene: TRBV19
j_gene: TRBJ2-6
d_gene: -
CDR3aa: CASSIVGGANVLTF
CDR3nt: TGTGCCAGTAGTATAGTAGGTGGGGCCAACGTCCTGACTTTC

abundance: -
v_gene: TRBV7-6
j_gene: TRBJ2-1
d_gene: -
CDR3aa: CASSPKIEDNEQFF
CDR3nt: TGTGCCAGCAGCCCAAAGATTGAGGACAATGAGCAGTTCTTC

abundance: few
v_gene: TRBV4-3
j_gene: TRBJ2-1
d_gene: -
CDR3aa: CASSQDVGGNSYNEQFF
CDR3nt: TGCGCCAGCAGCCAAGACGTCGGCGGAAACTCCTACAATGAGCAGTTCTTC

abundance: -
v_gene: TRBV28
j_gene: TRBJ1-1
d_gene: -
CDR3aa: CASSLGPMNTKAFF
CDR3nt: TGTGCCAGCAGTCTGGGACCTATGAACACTAAAGCTTTCTTT

abundance: -
v_gene: TRBV6-5
j_gene: TRBJ1-1
d_gene: -
CDR3aa: CASSSESGFLNTEAFF
CDR3nt: TGTGCCAGCAGTTCGGAGTCAGGTTTCCTGAACACTGAAGCTTTCTTT

abundance: -
v_gene: TRBV6-2/TRBV6-3
j_gene: TRBJ2-1
d_gene: TRBD2
CDR3aa: CASTIGLAGAAWDEQFF
CDR3nt: TGTGCCAGCACCATAGGACTAGCGGGGGCTGCTTGGGATGAGCAGTTCTTC

abundance: -
v_gene: TRBV27
j_gene: TRBJ2-7
d_gene: -
CDR3aa: CASKARATDYEQYF
CDR3nt: TGTGCCAGCAAAGCCAGGGCGACCGACTACGAGCAGTACTTC